The rows below give T cell receptor beta chains drawn from one sample of a study of CD8 T cells in ankylosing spondylitis. TCRdb ran MiXCR on the 5' RACE reads and lists one entry per CDR3 protein. This table holds 450,000 to 550,000 distinct CDR3 sequences, over 4% found once. The sample was blood, either unsorted or a sorted T cell fraction (not recorded which). All receptors come from a male donor with ankylosing spondylitis. Both conserved end residues are part of each CDR3. D genes are given only for firm matches. Where a row states a size, it is once, few, many or the class of an expanded clone; other rows omit it.

TRBJ1-2 | NA | many | TRBV7-9 | CASSSRRVGWSEGYTF | TGTGCCAGCAGCTCCCGGCGCGTCGGCTGGAGCGAGGGCTACACCTTC
TRBJ2-3 | NA | many | TRBV4-2 | CASSQESRGTTTDTQYF | TGTGCCAGCAGCCAAGAGTCTCGGGGTACCACCACAGATACGCAGTATTTT
TRBJ2-1 | TRBD1 | many | TRBV6-5 | CASSYGTGLYEQFF | TGTGCCAGCAGTTATGGGACAGGGCTTTATGAGCAGTTCTTC
TRBJ1-1 | NA | many | TRBV5-1 | CASSLLGNTEAFF | TGTGCCAGCAGCTTATTAGGAAACACTGAAGCTTTCTTT
TRBJ1-1 | NA | few | TRBV2 | CASNQEGGGPEAFF | TGTGCCAGCAATCAGGAGGGGGGAGGGCCTGAAGCTTTCTTT
TRBJ2-7 | TRBD2 | NA | TRBV7-9 | CASSLDSGTSYEQYF | TGTGCCAGCAGCTTAGATAGCGGGACTTCGTACGAGCAGTACTTC
TRBJ1-2 | NA | many | TRBV9 | CASSPRWTDNYGYTF | TGTGCCAGCAGCCCGCGTTGGACAGATAACTATGGCTACACCTTC
TRBJ1-1 | NA | many | TRBV12-3/TRBV12-4 | CASSWVGRVTEAFF | TGTGCCAGCAGTTGGGTAGGCAGGGTCACTGAAGCTTTCTTT
TRBJ2-1 | NA | many | TRBV9 | CASRGIGNEQFF | TGTGCCAGCCGCGGGATTGGCAATGAGCAGTTCTTC
TRBJ2-5 | TRBD2 | NA | TRBV7-2 | CASSFRLAGEKTQYF | TGTGCCAGCAGCTTCAGACTAGCGGGGGAGAAGACCCAGTACTTC
TRBJ2-3 | NA | many | TRBV11-3 | CASSLVPVGLPGNTQYF | TGTGCCAGCAGCTTAGTGCCCGTCGGTCTCCCCGGGAATACGCAGTATTTT
TRBJ2-1 | TRBD2 | many | TRBV5-6 | CASSLLAGVDNEQFF | TGTGCCAGCAGCTTATTAGCGGGGGTCGACAATGAGCAGTTCTTC
TRBJ1-2 | NA | NA | TRBV20-1 | CSAPRYSFANYGYTF | TGCAGTGCTCCCAGGTACAGCTTCGCTAACTATGGCTACACCTTC
TRBJ2-5 | TRBD2 | many | TRBV5-1 | CASSPTAGVETQYF | TGCGCCAGCAGCCCAACAGCGGGGGTGGAGACCCAGTACTTC
TRBJ2-1 | NA | many | TRBV5-1 | CASEPGSYAGLFEQFF | TGCGCCAGCGAACCCGGGAGTTACGCAGGACTTTTTGAGCAGTTCTTC
TRBJ2-7 | TRBD1 | many | TRBV29-1 | CSVRTRTGMYEQYF | TGCAGCGTCCGAACGAGGACAGGGATGTACGAGCAGTACTTC
TRBJ2-7 | TRBD2 | NA | TRBV7-7 | CASSLFAGGSYEQYF | TGTGCTAGCAGCTTGTTCGCGGGAGGGTCCTACGAGCAGTACTTC
TRBJ2-1 | NA | many | TRBV7-2 | CASSRSQAGPLIF | TGTGCCAGCAGCCGTTCGCAGGCGGGGCCCCTGATCTTC
TRBJ1-4 | NA | many | TRBV7-9 | CASSPRTATNEKLFF | TGTGCCAGCAGCCCAAGGACAGCAACTAATGAAAAACTGTTTTTT
TRBJ2-7 | TRBD1 | few | TRBV14 | CASSQDSPRWTGPTYEQYF | TGTGCCAGCAGCCAAGACTCCCCTCGTTGGACAGGGCCCACCTACGAGCAGTACTTC
TRBJ1-2 | TRBD1 | many | TRBV6-5 | CASSWDRGNYGYTF | TGTGCCAGCAGTTGGGACAGGGGGAATTATGGCTACACCTTC
TRBJ1-1 | TRBD1 | NA | TRBV6-4 | CASSSSLFRDSEMNTEAFF | TGTGCCAGCAGCTCCTCGTTATTCCGGGACAGCGAAATGAACACTGAAGCTTTCTTT
TRBJ2-2 | NA | many | TRBV9 | CASSAQDTGELFF | TGTGCCAGCAGCGCCCAGGACACCGGGGAGCTGTTTTTT
TRBJ2-4 | NA | few | TRBV6-2/TRBV6-3 | CASGQGRMARDIQYF | TGTGCCAGCGGGCAGGGTCGGATGGCTAGAGACATTCAGTACTTC
TRBJ2-5 | TRBD1 | many | TRBV9 | CASSAPGQGLRETQYF | TGTGCCAGCAGCGCCCCAGGACAGGGACTGCGGGAGACCCAGTACTTC
TRBJ1-1 | NA | NA | TRBV27 | CASSLVRSNTEAFF | TGTGCCAGCAGTTTGGTTAGGTCGAACACTGAAGCTTTCTTT